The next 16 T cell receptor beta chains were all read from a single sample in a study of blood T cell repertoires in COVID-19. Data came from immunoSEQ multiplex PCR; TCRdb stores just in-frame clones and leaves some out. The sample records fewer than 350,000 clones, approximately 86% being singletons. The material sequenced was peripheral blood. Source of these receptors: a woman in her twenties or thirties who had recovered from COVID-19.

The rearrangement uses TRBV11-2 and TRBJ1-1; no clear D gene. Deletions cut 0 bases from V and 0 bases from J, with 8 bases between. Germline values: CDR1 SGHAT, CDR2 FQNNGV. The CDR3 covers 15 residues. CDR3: CASSLEERMNTEAFF. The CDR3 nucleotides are TGTGCCAGCAGCTTAGAGGAGAGAATGAACACTGAAGCTTTCTTT.

CDR3 amino acids: CASSQIYEQYF. CDR3 bases: TGTGCCAGCAGTCAAATCTACGAGCAGTACTTC. The chain has TRBV6-4 and TRBJ2-7; D is ambiguous. CDR1 MRHNA and CDR2 SNTAGT come from the germline V gene. The CDR3 has 11 amino acids. V dropped 5 bases and J dropped 3 bases, with 5 bases sitting between them.

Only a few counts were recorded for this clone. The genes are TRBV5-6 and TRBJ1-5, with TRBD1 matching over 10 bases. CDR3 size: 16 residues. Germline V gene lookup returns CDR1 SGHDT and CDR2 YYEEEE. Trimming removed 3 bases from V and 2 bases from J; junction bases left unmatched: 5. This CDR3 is CASSSAGTGGNQPQHF. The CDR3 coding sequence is TGTGCCAGCAGCTCCGCCGGGACAGGGGGCAATCAGCCCCAGCATTTT.

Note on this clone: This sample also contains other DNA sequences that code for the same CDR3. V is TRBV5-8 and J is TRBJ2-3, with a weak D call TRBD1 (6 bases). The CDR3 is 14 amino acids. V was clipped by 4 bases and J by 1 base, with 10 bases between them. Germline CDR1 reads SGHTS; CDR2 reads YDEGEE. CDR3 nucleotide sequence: TGTGCCAGCAGCCCGCCAGGGGGCACAGATACGCAGTATTTT. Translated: CASSPPGGTDTQYF.

CDR3 sequence: CASSLSVSSGRSEQYF. CDR3 coding DNA: TGTGCCAGCAGCTTATCAGTAAGTAGCGGGAGAAGCGAGCAGTACTTC. The gene calls are TRBV7-2 and TRBJ2-7; 9 bases are shared with TRBD2. Trimming took 2 bases from V and 6 from J; bases not matched to a gene: 11. The CDR3 is 16 amino acids. Per germline, CDR1 SGHTA and CDR2 FQGNSA. The full variable domain, rest sourced from reference TRBV7-2 and TRBJ2-7, is GAGVSQSPSNKVTEKGKDVELRCDPISGHTALYWYRQSLGQGLEFLIYFQGNSAPDKSGLPSDRFSAERTGGSVSTLTIQRTQQEDSAVYLCASSLSVSSGRSEQYFGPGTRLTVT.

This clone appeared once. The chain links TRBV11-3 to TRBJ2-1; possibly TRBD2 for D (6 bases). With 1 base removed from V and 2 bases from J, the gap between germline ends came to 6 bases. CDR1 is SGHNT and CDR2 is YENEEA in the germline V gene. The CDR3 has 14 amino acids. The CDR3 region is CASSLGGTYNEQFF. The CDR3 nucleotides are TGTGCCAGCAGCTTAGGCGGGACCTACAATGAGCAGTTCTTC.

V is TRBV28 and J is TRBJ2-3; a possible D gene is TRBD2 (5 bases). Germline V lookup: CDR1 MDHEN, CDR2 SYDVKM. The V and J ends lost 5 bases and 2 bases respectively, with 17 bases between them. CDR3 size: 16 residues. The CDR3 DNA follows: TGTGCCAGCAGTGTACCTAGCTTAACCCCCACAGATACGCAGTATTTT. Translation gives CASSVPSLTPTDTQYF. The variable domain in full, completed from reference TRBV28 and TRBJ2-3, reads DVKVTQSSRYLVKRTGEKVFLECVQDMDHENMFWYRQDPGLGLRLIYFSYDVKMKEKGDIPEGYSVSREKKERFSLILESASTNQTSMYLCASSVPSLTPTDTQYFGPGTRLTVL.

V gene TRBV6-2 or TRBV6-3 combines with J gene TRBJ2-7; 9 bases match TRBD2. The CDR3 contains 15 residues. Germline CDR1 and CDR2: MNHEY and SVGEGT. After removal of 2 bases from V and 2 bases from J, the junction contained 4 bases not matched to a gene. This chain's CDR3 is CASSYDLAGPYEQYF. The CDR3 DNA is TGTGCCAGCAGTTACGACCTAGCGGGACCCTACGAGCAGTACTTC.

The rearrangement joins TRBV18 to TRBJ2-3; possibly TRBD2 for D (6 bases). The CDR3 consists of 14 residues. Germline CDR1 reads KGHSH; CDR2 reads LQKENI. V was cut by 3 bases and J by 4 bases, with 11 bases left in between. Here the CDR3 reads CASSPLPGADTQYF. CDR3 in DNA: TGTGCCAGCTCACCGCTACCGGGGGCAGATACGCAGTATTTT. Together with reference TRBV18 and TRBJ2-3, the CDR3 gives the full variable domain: NAGVMQNPRHLVRRRGQEARLRCSPMKGHSHVYWYRQLPEEGLKFMVYLQKENIIDESGMPKERFSAEFPKEGPSILRIQQVVRGDSAAYFCASSPLPGADTQYFGPGTRLTVL.

CDR3 protein: CASSYSSGGPETQYF. DNA of the CDR3: TGTGCCAGCAGTTACTCGAGCGGGGGACCGGAGACCCAGTACTTC. The rearrangement links TRBV6-5 to TRBJ2-5; TRBD2 matches at 8 bases. In germline, CDR1 is MNHEY, CDR2 SVGAGI. The junction had 5 bases not matched to a gene; V was cut back by 0 bases and J by 5 bases. There are 15 residues in the CDR3.

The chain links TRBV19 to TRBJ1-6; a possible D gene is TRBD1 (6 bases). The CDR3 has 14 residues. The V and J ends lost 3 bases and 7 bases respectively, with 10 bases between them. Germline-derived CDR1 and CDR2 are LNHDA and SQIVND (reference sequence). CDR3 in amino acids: CASSITGKNSPLHF. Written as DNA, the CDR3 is TGTGCCAGTAGTATTACAGGGAAGAATTCACCCCTCCACTTT. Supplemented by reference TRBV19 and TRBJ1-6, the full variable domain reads DGGITQSPKYLFRKEGQNVTLSCEQNLNHDAMYWYRQDPGQGLRLIYYSQIVNDFQKGDIAEGYSVSREKKESFPLTVTSAQKNPTAFYLCASSITGKNSPLHFGNGTRLTVT.

The CDR3 sequence: CASSYSEQYQPQHF. Here the CDR3 DNA reads TGTGCCAGCAGTTACTCGGAACAGTACCAGCCCCAGCATTTT. The V and J genes are TRBV6-5 and TRBJ1-5, with D unresolved. Per the germline V gene, CDR1 is MNHEY and CDR2 is SVGAGI. This CDR3 spans 14 amino acids. Trimming pared 0 bases from V and 7 bases from J, leaving 10 bases between.

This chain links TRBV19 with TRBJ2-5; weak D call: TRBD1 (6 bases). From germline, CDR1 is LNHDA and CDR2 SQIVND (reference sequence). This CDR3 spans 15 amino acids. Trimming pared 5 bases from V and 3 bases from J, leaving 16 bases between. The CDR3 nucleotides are TGTGCCAGTAGTCAAGGGGGACGTCTAGAAGAGACCCAGTACTTC. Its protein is CASSQGGRLEETQYF.

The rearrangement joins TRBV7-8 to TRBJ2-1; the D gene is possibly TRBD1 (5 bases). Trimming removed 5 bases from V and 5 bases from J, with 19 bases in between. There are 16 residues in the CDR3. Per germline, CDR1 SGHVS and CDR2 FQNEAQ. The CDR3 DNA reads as TGTGCCAGCAGCCCCAAAGGTCTCCCCAGGGACAATGAGCAGTTCTTC. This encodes CASSPKGLPRDNEQFF.

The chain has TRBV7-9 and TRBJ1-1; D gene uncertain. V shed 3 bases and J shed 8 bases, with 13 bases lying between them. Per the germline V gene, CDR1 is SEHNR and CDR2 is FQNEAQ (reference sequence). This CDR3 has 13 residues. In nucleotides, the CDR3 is TGTGCCAGCAGCTTTGTTGGGAGTGTGGAAGCTTTCTTT. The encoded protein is CASSFVGSVEAFF. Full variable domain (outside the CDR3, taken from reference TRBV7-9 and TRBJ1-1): DTGVSQNPRHKITKRGQNVTFRCDPISEHNRLYWYRQTLGQGPEFLTYFQNEAQLEKSRLLSDRFSAERPKGSFSTLEIQRTEQGDSAMYLCASSFVGSVEAFFGQGTRLTVV.

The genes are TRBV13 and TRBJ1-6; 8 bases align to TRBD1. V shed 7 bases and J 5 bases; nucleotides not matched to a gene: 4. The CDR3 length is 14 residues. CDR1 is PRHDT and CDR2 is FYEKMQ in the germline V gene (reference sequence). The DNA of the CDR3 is TGTGCCAGCACCCCGGGACAGGATAATTCACCCCTCCACTTT. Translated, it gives CASTPGQDNSPLHF.